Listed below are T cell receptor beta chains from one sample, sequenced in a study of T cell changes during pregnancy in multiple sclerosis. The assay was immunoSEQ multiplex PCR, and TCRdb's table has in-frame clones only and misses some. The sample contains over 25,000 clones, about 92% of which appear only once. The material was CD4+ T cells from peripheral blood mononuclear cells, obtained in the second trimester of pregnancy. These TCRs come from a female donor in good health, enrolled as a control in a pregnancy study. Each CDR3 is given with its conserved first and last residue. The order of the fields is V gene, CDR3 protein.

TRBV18 CASSPGQARNYGYTF
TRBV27 CASSSGTAYGNTIYF
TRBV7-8 CASSQVRTGGTSSYNEQFF
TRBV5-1 CASSLWSSGAGETQYF
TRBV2 CASNPGQTNEQFF
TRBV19 CASRIPGQGYGYTF
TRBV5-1 CASSSKGQYTDTQYF
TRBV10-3 CAIRQEIEAFF
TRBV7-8 CASSPNEDTYNQPQHF
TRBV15 CATSRPDTGVNTEAFF
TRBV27 CASRRRIQATNEKLFF
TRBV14 CASSPTRTRGNEQFF
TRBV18 CASSPREGQTPLHF
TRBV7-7 CASSPRGSGKVFF
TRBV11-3 CASSSLIAGGRTDTQYF
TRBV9 CASSVELAGGELFF
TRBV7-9 CASSSGGSTTDTQYF
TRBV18 CASSPPRTGNSPLHF
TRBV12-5 CASGPDNANYGYTF
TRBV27 CASSSPGLISGANVLTF
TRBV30 CAWRAGGETQYF
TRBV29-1 CSVPGTGVEKLFF
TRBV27 CASSLLRPGQGIQPQHF
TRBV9 CASSVTASGGRNEQFF
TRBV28 CASIRSLPSTDTQYF
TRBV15 CATSRGSNQPLGPQHF
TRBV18 CASSPPGQGPYNEQFF
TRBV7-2 CASSFATRGTETQYF
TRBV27 CASSLSPLAGRPGELFF
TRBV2 CASSGTSGRETQYF
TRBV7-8 CASSLAGAGDDYGYTF
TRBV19 CASEGTRANYGYTF
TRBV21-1 CASSKPTGANQPQHF
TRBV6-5 CASTGQGQGEDTQYF
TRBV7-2 CASSPPYRVNEQFF
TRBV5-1 CASSLAGNSPLHF
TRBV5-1 CASSLALAINTGELFF
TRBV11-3 CASSLEGASEAFF
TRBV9 CASSVPRGAGGTDTQYF
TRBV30 CAWSVTVRTGINEQFF
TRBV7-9 CASSLTFEGGYTF
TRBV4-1 CASSRHTGGNTEAFF
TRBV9 CASSVGGQGGTEAFF
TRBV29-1 CSVNLGGGELFF
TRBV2 CASRMTERGTQYF
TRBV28 CASRVQGKAEAFF